The 18 T cell receptor beta chains below were found in one sample sequenced in a study of T-cell reconstitution after alpha-beta-depleted transplantation in children listed by TCRdb under 2016. The label giving this sample's treatment or condition can be read as: allogeneic hematopoietic cell transplantation with graft depleted of TCRalphabeta T cells and CD19 B cells. Libraries were constructed by PCR. Sequencing used an Illumina HiSeq 2500. To normalize quantification of the TCRbeta repertoire, the TCR libraries were built with molecular barcoding that relied on unique molecular identifiers. The public reads were run again by TCRdb, first through fastp at Q25 and then through MiXCR, and only productive beta chains were kept. Each CDR3 protein appears once, grouped with its most common genes and DNA. Across this sample there are hundreds of thousands of distinct CDR3 sequences, with over 15% seen only once. The top ten clonotypes cover around 45% of the sample.

The sample consisted of PBMCs, mostly from graft donor cells, taken 360 days after TCRalphabeta/CD19-depleted stem cell transplant. The receptors come from a male patient aged 2 to 10 who had a stem cell transplant for acute lymphoblastic leukemia, so the T cells may come from the graft donor.

There are a few counts of this clonotype. This chain links TRBV20-1 with TRBJ1-6; TRBD1 matches at 8 bases. Germline CDR1 and CDR2: DFQATT and SNEGSKA (reference sequence). The CDR3 is 14 residues long. V lost 2 bases and J lost 7; bases outside the gene matches: 4. CDR3 nucleotides: TGCAGTGCTAGACAGCAGGGGGCCAATTCACCCCTCCACTTT. Translated, it gives CSARQQGANSPLHF.

This clonotype was counted between two and nine times. The chain has TRBV2 and TRBJ2-1, with 9 bases matching TRBD1. The CDR3 runs to 13 residues. Unmatched junction bases numbered 1, after V lost 4 bases and J lost 6 bases. Germline V lookup: CDR1 SNHLY, CDR2 FYNNEI. As DNA, the CDR3 is TGTGCCAGCAGTGTGGACAGGGGCAATGAGCAGTTCTTC. It translates to CASSVDRGNEQFF. Using reference TRBV2 and TRBJ2-1 for the parts outside the CDR3, the full variable domain is EPEVTQTPSHQVTQMGQEVILRCVPISNHLYFYWYRQILGQKVEFLVSFYNNEISEKSEIFDDQFSVERPDGSNFTLKIRSTKLEDSAMYFCASSVDRGNEQFFGPGTRLTVL.

The rearrangement uses TRBV6-5 and TRBJ1-2, with D possibly TRBD1 on 6 matching bases. CDR1 and CDR2 from the germline V gene are MNHEY and SVGAGI. This CDR3 has 15 residues. V lost 0 bases and J lost 6, with 14 bases in between. DNA of the CDR3: TGTGCCAGCAGTTACTCCCCGGGACAAGCGGATGGCTACACCTTC. This codes for CASSYSPGQADGYTF.

CDR3 amino acids: CASSQPAGQAAFSGTEAFF. The CDR3 nucleotides are TGTGCCAGCAGCCAACCCGCTGGACAGGCCGCCTTCTCGGGTACTGAAGCTTTCTTT. The chain is built from TRBV4-2 and TRBJ1-1, with 7 bases lining up with TRBD1. The trim removed 2 bases at V and 5 bases at J, leaving 20 bases unmatched. The CDR3 is 19 amino acids. The germline CDR1 and CDR2 sequences are LGHNA and YNFKEQ.

The chain carries TRBV10-3 and TRBJ2-3; D may be TRBD1 (6 bases). With 10 bases removed from V and 0 bases from J, the gap between germline ends came to 11 bases. CDR1 ENHRY and CDR2 SYGVKD come from the germline V gene. The CDR3 is 13 residues long. The CDR3 spells CATETGSTDTQYF. The CDR3 DNA reads TGTGCCACCGAGACAGGAAGCACAGATACGCAGTATTTT.

This chain connects TRBV18 to TRBJ2-1; possibly TRBD1 for D (5 bases). Trimming removed 3 bases at V and 8 bases at J, with 5 bases between. Germline assignment: CDR1 KGHSH and CDR2 LQKENI. The CDR3 spans 11 residues. The CDR3 region is CASSPRDEQFF. DNA of the CDR3: TGTGCCAGCTCACCCAGGGATGAGCAGTTCTTC.

This chain links TRBV2 with TRBJ2-7; D remains ambiguous. Germline assignment: CDR1 SNHLY and CDR2 FYNNEI. This CDR3 region has 13 residues. V was cut by 8 bases and J by 2 bases, with 13 bases left in between. This chain's CDR3 is CASWNRGPYEQYF. DNA of the CDR3: TGTGCCAGCTGGAATCGTGGACCCTACGAGCAGTACTTC.

This chain connects TRBV27 to TRBJ2-6; no reliable D call. The germline gives CDR1 MNHEY, CDR2 SMNVEV (reference sequence). The ends were cut back, 1 base at V and 2 bases at J, with 6 bases in the middle. The CDR3 is made up of 15 amino acids. CDR3: CASSLWGTGANVLTF. CDR3 in DNA: TGTGCCAGCAGTTTATGGGGTACTGGGGCCAACGTCCTGACTTTC.

This clonotype was seen more than once but under ten times. The chain links TRBV12-3 or TRBV12-4 to TRBJ2-1; D remains ambiguous. The CDR3 extends over 13 amino acids. V was trimmed by 6 bases and J by 6 bases, leaving 12 bases between them. CDR3 sequence: CASRIERRNEQFF. The CDR3 nucleotides are TGTGCCAGCAGGATAGAGCGCCGCAATGAGCAGTTCTTC.

This rearrangement joins TRBV5-1 to TRBJ2-7; 7 bases align to TRBD2. The CDR3 extends over 16 amino acids. CDR1 and CDR2 (germline): SGHRS, YFSETQ. After removal of 2 bases from V and 4 bases from J, the junction contained 12 bases not matched to a gene. This CDR3 reads CASSLMAGLAEYEQYF. The CDR3 region has the DNA TGCGCCAGCAGCTTAATGGCGGGCCTAGCGGAATACGAGCAGTACTTC.

The rearrangement uses TRBV20-1 and TRBJ2-7; 11 nucleotides line up with TRBD2. This CDR3 comprises 17 residues. The germline CDR1 and CDR2 sequences are DFQATT and SNEGSKA (reference sequence). The J segment lost 3 bases and the V segment lost 3 bases, leaving 13 bases of the junction unmatched. The CDR3 DNA is TGCAGTGCTAGCCCCGTAGCGGGGGGGCGTGCCCTCTACGAGCAGTACTTC. Protein sequence: CSASPVAGGRALYEQYF.

The chain recombines TRBV21-1 with TRBJ2-1. TRBV21-1 is noted as a pseudogene. CDR3 length equals 15 residues. The CDR3 coding sequence is TGTGCCAGCCCTAAAGACCCGAGCTCCTACAATGAGCAGTTCTTC. Translation: CASPKDPSSYNEQFF.

The chain joins TRBV10-2 to TRBJ2-3, with 12 bases aligning to TRBD2. CDR3 size: 15 residues. The V gene end was trimmed by 7 bases and the J gene end by 3 bases; junction bases not matched to a gene: 5. Germline V CDR1 and CDR2: WSHSY, SAAADI. CDR3 bases: TGCGCCAGCAAGTTGACTAGCGGGGGTACAGATACGCAGTATTTT. Translated, it gives CASKLTSGGTDTQYF.

The rearrangement links TRBV6-2 or TRBV6-3 to TRBJ1-5; D is undetermined. V was trimmed by 6 bases and J by 2 bases, leaving 8 bases between them. CDR3 size: 13 residues. Germline values: CDR1 MNHEY, CDR2 SVGEGT. CDR3 loop: CASSKDRNQPQHF. The CDR3 region has the DNA TGTGCCAGCAGCAAGGATCGCAATCAGCCCCAGCATTTT.

This clonotype was counted many times. The chain carries TRBV5-1 and TRBJ2-7; 7 nucleotides match TRBD2. Trimming removed 2 bases from V and 6 bases from J; junction bases left unmatched: 8. Germline CDR1 and CDR2: SGHRS and YFSETQ. The CDR3 contains 14 residues. This chain's CDR3 is CASSFAGETPEQYF. In DNA, the CDR3 is TGCGCCAGCAGCTTCGCGGGGGAAACTCCCGAGCAGTACTTC.

This clonotype showed up just a few times. The chain has TRBV12-3 or TRBV12-4 and TRBJ2-2, with a possible D match to TRBD2 (6 bases). The CDR3 covers 14 residues. The V gene lost 6 bases and the J gene lost 5 bases, with 13 bases spanning the gap. The CDR3 reads CASSLVGGTGELFF. CDR3 sequence (DNA): TGTGCCAGCAGCCTCGTAGGAGGGACCGGGGAGCTGTTTTTT.

This chain joins TRBV7-2 and TRBJ2-2; D not resolved. V was pared by 3 bases and J by 2 bases, with 4 bases between. Germline-derived CDR1 and CDR2 are SGHTA and FQGNSA. The CDR3 spans 13 residues. The CDR3 coding sequence is TGTGCCAGCAGCTTTCTTAACACCGGGGAGCTGTTTTTT. Translated, it gives CASSFLNTGELFF.

The rearrangement uses TRBV24-1 and TRBJ2-2; tentative D call: TRBD2 (6 bases). Trimming cost V 5 bases and J 6 bases, with 15 bases left between them. Germline values: CDR1 KGHDR, CDR2 SFDVKD. This CDR3 has 15 residues. The CDR3 DNA is TGTGCCACCAGTGGGGGGGAGCGCGTCCCCGGGGAGCTGTTTTTT. It encodes CATSGGERVPGELFF.